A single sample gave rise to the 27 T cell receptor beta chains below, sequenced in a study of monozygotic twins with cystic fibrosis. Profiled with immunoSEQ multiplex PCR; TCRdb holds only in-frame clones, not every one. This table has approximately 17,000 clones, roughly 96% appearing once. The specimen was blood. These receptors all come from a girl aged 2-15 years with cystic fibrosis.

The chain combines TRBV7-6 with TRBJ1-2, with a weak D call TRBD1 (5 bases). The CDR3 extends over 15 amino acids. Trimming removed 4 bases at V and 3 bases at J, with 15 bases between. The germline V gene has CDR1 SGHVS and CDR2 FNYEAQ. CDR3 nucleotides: TGTGCCAGCAGCTCGGGACTTTCGGTGGACTATGGCTACACCTTC. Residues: CASSSGLSVDYGYTF.

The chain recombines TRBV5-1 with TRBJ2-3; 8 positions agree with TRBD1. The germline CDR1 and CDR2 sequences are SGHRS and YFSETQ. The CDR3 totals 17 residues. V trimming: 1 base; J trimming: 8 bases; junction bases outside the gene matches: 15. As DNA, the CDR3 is TGCGCCAGCAGCTTGTATCTCCAGGGGGCAAGTGGGGGTACGCAGTATTTT. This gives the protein CASSLYLQGASGGTQYF.

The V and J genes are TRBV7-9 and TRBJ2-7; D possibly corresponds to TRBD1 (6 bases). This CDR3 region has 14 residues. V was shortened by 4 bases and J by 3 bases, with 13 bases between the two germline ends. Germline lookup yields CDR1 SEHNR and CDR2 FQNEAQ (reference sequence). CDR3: CASSSYRDLYEQYF. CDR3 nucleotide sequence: TGTGCCAGCAGCTCGTACAGGGACCTCTACGAGCAGTACTTC.

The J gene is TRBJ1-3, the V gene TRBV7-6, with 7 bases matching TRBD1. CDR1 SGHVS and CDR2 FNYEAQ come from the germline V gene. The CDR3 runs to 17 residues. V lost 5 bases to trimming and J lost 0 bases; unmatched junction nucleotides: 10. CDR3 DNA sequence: TGTGCCAGCAGCGAATCGCCGGGACAGAGCTCTGGAAACACCATATATTTT. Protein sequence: CASSESPGQSSGNTIYF.

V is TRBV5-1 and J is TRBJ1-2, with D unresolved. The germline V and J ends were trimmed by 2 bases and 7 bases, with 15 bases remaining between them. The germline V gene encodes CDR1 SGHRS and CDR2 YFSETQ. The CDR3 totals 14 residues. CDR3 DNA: TGCGCCAGCAGCTTTGATGGAGTTACCCCTGGCTACACCTTC. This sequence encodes CASSFDGVTPGYTF.

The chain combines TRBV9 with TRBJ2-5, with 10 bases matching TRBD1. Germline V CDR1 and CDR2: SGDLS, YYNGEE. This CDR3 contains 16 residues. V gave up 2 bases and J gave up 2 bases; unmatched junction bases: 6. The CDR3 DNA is TGTGCCAGCAGCGTGGCCGGGACAGGGGTTCAAGAGACCCAGTACTTC. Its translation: CASSVAGTGVQETQYF. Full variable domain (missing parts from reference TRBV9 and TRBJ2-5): DSGVTQTPKHLITATGQRVTLRCSPRSGDLSVYWYQQSLDQGLQFLIQYYNGEERAKGNILERFSAQQFPDLHSELNLSSLELGDSALYFCASSVAGTGVQETQYFGPGTRLLVL.

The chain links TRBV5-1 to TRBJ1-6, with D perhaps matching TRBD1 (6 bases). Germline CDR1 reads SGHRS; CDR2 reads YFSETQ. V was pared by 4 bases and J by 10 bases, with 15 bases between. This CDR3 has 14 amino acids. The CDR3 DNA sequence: TGCGCCAGCAGCCCGGACAGCGCCAGGTCACCCCTCCACTTT. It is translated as CASSPDSARSPLHF.

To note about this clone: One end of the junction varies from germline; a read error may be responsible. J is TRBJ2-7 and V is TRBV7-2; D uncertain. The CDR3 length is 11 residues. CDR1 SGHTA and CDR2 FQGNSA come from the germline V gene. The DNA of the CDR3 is TGTGCCAGCAGCTCTCCCCCGGGTTGGATCTTC. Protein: CASSSPPGWIF. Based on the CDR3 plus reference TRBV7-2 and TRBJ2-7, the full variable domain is GAGVSQSPSNKVTEKGKDVELRCDPISGHTALYWYRQSLGQGLEFLIYFQGNSAPDKSGLPSDRFSAERTGGSVSTLTIQRTQQEDSAVYLCASSSPPGWIFGPGTRLTVT.

CDR3 in amino acids: CASSYSMTQETQYF. The CDR3 DNA reads TGTGCCAGCAGTTACTCGATGACCCAAGAGACCCAGTACTTC. The V gene is TRBV6-5, the J gene TRBJ2-5, with D unclear. The V end was cut by 0 bases, the J end by 1 base, with 6 bases between. Germline-derived CDR1 and CDR2 are MNHEY and SVGAGI. The CDR3 covers 14 residues.

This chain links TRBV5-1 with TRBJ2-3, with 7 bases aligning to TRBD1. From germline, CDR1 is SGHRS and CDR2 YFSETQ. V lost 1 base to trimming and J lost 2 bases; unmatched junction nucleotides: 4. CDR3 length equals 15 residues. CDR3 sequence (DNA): TGCGCCAGCAGCTTGTCGGGACAGCCCACAGATACGCAGTATTTT. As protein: CASSLSGQPTDTQYF.

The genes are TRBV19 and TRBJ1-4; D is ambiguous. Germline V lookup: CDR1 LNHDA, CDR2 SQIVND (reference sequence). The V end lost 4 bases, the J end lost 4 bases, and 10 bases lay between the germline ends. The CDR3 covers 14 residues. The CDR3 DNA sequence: TGTGCCAGTAGTAAGTTCCGGTTTAATGAAAAACTGTTTTTT. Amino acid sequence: CASSKFRFNEKLFF. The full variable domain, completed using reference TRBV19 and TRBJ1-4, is DGGITQSPKYLFRKEGQNVTLSCEQNLNHDAMYWYRQDPGQGLRLIYYSQIVNDFQKGDIAEGYSVSREKKESFPLTVTSAQKNPTAFYLCASSKFRFNEKLFFGSGTQLSVL.

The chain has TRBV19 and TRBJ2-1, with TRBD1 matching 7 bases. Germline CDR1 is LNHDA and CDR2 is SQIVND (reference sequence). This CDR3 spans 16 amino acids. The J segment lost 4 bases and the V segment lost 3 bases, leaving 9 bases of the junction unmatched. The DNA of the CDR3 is TGTGCCAGTAGTATTCTCCCGGGACAGTTATACAATGAGCAGTTCTTC. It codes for CASSILPGQLYNEQFF.

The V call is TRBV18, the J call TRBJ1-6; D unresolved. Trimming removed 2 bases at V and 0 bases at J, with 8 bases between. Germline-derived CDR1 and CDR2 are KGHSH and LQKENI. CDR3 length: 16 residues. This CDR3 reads CASSPIGSSYNSPLHF. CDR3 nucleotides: TGTGCCAGCTCACCAATCGGGAGCTCCTATAATTCACCCCTCCACTTT.

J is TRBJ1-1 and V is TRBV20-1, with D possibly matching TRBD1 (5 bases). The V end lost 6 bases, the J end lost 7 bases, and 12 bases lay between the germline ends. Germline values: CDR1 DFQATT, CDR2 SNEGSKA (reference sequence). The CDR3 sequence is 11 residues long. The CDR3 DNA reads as TGCAGTGCCTCGGCGGGGCTTGAAGCTTTCTTT. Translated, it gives CSASAGLEAFF.

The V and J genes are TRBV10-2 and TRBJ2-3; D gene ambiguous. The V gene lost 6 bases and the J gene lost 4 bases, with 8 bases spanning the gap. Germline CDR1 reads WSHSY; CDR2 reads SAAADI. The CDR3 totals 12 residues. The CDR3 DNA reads TGCGCCAGCAGACAAAGTCCAGATACGCAGTATTTT. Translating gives CASRQSPDTQYF.

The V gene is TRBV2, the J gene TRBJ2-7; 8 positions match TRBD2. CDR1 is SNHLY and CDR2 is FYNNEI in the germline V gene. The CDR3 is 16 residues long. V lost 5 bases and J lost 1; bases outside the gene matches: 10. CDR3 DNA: TGTGCCAGCAGTAATCCTAGCGGGTTCGCTTCCTACGAGCAGTACTTC. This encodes CASSNPSGFASYEQYF.

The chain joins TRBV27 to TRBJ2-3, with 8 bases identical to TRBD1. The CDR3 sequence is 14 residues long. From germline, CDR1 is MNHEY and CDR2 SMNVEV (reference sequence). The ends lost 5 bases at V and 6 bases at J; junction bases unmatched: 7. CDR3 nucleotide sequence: TGTGCCAGCAGTCGGGGGACAGGTGACGATACGCAGTATTTT. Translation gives CASSRGTGDDTQYF.

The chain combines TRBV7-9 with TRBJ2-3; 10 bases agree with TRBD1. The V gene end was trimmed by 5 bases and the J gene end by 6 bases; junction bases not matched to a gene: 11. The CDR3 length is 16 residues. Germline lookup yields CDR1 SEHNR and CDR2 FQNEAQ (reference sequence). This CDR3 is CASSETGTGVEDTQYF. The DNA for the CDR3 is TGTGCCAGCAGCGAGACCGGGACAGGGGTGGAGGATACGCAGTATTTT.

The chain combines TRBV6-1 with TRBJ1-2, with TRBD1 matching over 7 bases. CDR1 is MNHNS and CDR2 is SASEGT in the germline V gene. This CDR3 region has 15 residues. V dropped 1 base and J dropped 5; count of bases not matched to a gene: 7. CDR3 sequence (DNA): TGTGCCAGCAGTGAAGAGTTGGGACAGTTATATGGCTACACCTTC. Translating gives CASSEELGQLYGYTF.

The CDR3 spells CASSNDPPSTDTQYF. CDR3 in DNA: TGCGCCAGCAGCAACGACCCCCCTAGCACAGATACGCAGTATTTT. This chain joins TRBV4-3 and TRBJ2-3; D is uncertain. Trimming stripped 5 bases from V and 0 bases from J, with 12 bases between. Looked up from germline, CDR1 is LGHNA and CDR2 is YSLEER. The CDR3 has 15 residues.

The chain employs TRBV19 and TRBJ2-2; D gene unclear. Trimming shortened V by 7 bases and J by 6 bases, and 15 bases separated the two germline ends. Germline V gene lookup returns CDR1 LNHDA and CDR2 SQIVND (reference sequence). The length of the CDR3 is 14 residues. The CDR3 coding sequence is TGTGCCAGTATTAGGTCCGGGCTCGCCGGGGAGCTGTTTTTT. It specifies CASIRSGLAGELFF.

The CDR3: CAISDQRGGPVETQYF. CDR3 nucleotides: TGTGCCATCAGTGATCAGCGGGGGGGCCCGGTGGAGACCCAGTACTTC. J is TRBJ2-5 and V is TRBV10-3; 10 nucleotides align to TRBD2. Germline CDR1 and CDR2: ENHRY and SYGVKD. V lost 3 bases, J lost 5 bases, and 9 bases stayed unmatched. This CDR3 has 16 amino acids.

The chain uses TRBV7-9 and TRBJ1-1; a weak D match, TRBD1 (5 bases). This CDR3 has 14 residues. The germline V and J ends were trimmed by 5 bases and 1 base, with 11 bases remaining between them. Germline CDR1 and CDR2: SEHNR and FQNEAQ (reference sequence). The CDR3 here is CASSLGLTNTEAFF. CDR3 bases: TGTGCCAGCAGCCTGGGACTGACGAACACTGAAGCTTTCTTT.

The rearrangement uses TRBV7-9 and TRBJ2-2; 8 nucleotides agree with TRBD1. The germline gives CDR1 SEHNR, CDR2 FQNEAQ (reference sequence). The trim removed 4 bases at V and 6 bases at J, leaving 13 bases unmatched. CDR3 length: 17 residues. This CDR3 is CASSSTSTGVGSGELFF. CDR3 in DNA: TGTGCCAGCAGCTCCACATCGACAGGGGTGGGATCCGGGGAGCTGTTTTTT.

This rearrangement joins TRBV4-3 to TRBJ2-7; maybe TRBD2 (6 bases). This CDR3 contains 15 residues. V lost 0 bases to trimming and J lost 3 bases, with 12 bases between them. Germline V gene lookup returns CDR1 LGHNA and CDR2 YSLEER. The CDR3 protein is CASSQDWSGDYEQYF. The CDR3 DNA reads TGCGCCAGCAGCCAAGATTGGTCGGGGGACTACGAGCAGTACTTC.

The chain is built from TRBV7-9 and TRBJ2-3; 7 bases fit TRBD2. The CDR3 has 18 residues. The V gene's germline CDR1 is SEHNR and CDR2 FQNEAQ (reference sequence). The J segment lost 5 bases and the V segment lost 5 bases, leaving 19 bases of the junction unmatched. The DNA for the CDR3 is TGTGCCAGCAGCCCCCCCGGCTGGCTAGCGGCGATCGGAGATACGCAGTATTTT. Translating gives CASSPPGWLAAIGDTQYF.

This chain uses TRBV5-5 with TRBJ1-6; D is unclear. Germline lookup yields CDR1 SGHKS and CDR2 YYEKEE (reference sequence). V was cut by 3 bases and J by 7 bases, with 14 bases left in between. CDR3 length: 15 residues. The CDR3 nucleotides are TGTGCCAGCAGCTACTCACCACAGAACAATTCACCCCTCCACTTT. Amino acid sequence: CASSYSPQNNSPLHF.